A selection of T cell receptor beta chains follows, all from one sample in a study of metastatic and nonmetastatic thyroid tumors. TCRdb reprocessed the PCR reads using MiXCR. The sample holds roughly 23,000 clones, approximately 21% seen once. What was sequenced was blood. The origin of the receptors is a male donor with papillary thyroid cancer or a benign thyroid nodule (not recorded which). Some clones in this sample may be carry-over from other donors' samples. The CDR3 runs from the conserved cysteine through the conserved F or W. The order of the fields is D gene, V gene, clone size, J gene, CDR3 protein, CDR3 DNA. A D gene is named only where the DNA matches it firmly. Only some rows state a clone size, as once, few, many or a class for expanded clones.

NA	TRBV7-9	many	TRBJ1-3	CASTLGGLNTIYF	TGTGCCAGCACCCTTGGGGGCTTAAACACCATATATTTT
NA	TRBV19	many	TRBJ1-5	CASSKVRGVDQPQHF	TGTGCCAGTAGTAAGGTCAGGGGCGTGGATCAGCCCCAGCATTTT
NA	TRBV6-2/TRBV6-3	few	TRBJ1-4	CASSYSTQVSGKLFF	TGTGCCAGCAGTTACTCGACACAGGTATCGGGAAAACTGTTTTTT
TRBD1	TRBV5-1	many	TRBJ1-6	CTSSLVVSWQGVDSPLHF	TGCACCAGCAGCTTGGTGGTTTCGTGGCAGGGGGTAGATTCACCCCTCCACTTT
NA	TRBV12-3/TRBV12-4	many	TRBJ1-2	CASSLSRRAVDGYTF	TGTGCCAGCAGTTTAAGTCGGAGGGCGGTAGATGGCTACACCTTC
NA	TRBV19	many	TRBJ2-5	CASSIVPTGAQETQYF	TGTGCCAGTAGTATAGTTCCGACAGGAGCTCAAGAGACCCAGTACTTC
NA	TRBV20-1	many	TRBJ2-1	CSASPGQFF	TGCAGTGCTAGTCCCGGTCAGTTCTTC
NA	TRBV6-1	NA	TRBJ2-3	CASTEVPGKGADTKYF	TGTGCCAGCACCGAGGTTCCAGGGAAGGGTGCAGATACGAAGTATTTT
NA	TRBV27	NA	TRBJ2-3	CAISALDSGYTQYF	TGTGCCATCAGTGCCCTTGACAGCGGGTATACGCAGTATTTT
NA	TRBV4-1	NA	TRBJ2-4	CASSKDGAKYF	TGCGCCAGCAGCAAAGACGGAGCCAAGTACTTC
NA	TRBV5-1	NA	TRBJ2-6	CASSGLLSGANVLTF	TGCGCCAGCTCGGGACTCCTCTCTGGGGCCAACGTCCTGACTTTC
NA	TRBV14	many	TRBJ2-1	CASSQVTFEQFF	TGTGCCAGCAGCCAAGTGACATTTGAGCAGTTCTTC
TRBD2	TRBV2	many	TRBJ2-3	CASRVPLGGITDTQYF	TGTGCCAGCAGAGTCCCCCTGGGGGGGATCACAGATACGCAGTATTTT
TRBD1	TRBV12-5	NA	TRBJ2-1	CASGPGTGVYNEQFF	TGCGCTAGTGGCCCAGGGACAGGGGTCTACAATGAGCAGTTCTTC
NA	TRBV6-1	NA	TRBJ2-1	CANIELPNGNEQFF	TGTGCCAACATTGAACTCCCAAACGGGAATGAGCAGTTCTTC
TRBD2	TRBV9	many	TRBJ2-1	CASSLGTSGEGYNEQFF	TGTGCCAGCAGCCTAGGGACTAGCGGGGAAGGGTACAATGAGCAGTTCTTC
TRBD1	TRBV6-5	few	TRBJ1-2	CASTSTGAGNYGYTF	TGTGCCAGCACTTCCACAGGGGCAGGGAACTATGGCTACACCTTC
TRBD1	TRBV19	many	TRBJ2-6	CASSVTGDAGANVLTF	TGTGCCAGTAGTGTGACAGGGGATGCAGGGGCCAACGTCCTGACTTTC
TRBD1	TRBV6-2/TRBV6-3	medium-sized	TRBJ2-7	CASSYRTGGLSYEQYF	TGTGCCAGCAGTTACCGGACAGGGGGCCTTTCCTACGAGCAGTACTTC
NA	TRBV28	few	TRBJ1-2	CASSSYVSAPYGYTF	TGTGCCAGCAGTTCCTATGTTTCCGCACCCTATGGCTACACCTTC
TRBD1	TRBV5-1	NA	TRBJ2-3	CASSLEQGARSDTQYF	TGCGCCAGCAGCTTGGAACAGGGGGCTCGATCGGATACGCAGTATTTT
TRBD1	TRBV7-2	many	TRBJ1-1	CASSRDTGVAFF	TGTGCCAGCAGTCGTGATACAGGGGTGGCTTTCTTT
NA	TRBV5-5	many	TRBJ2-3	CASTLDTQYF	TGTGCCAGCACCCTAGATACGCAGTATTTT
NA	TRBV2	few	TRBJ1-5	CASSLTNSNQPQHF	TGTGCCAGCAGTTTGACAAATAGCAATCAGCCCCAGCATTTT